This T cell receptor (beta chain) was recorded in a study of cytomegalovirus exposure and HLA in healthy donors. Study details: As an earlier analysis found, some 180 million T cells yielded fewer than 130 million unique TCR beta sequences. Out of 398 genotyped donors, about 80% belonged to the Caucasian-associated ancestry cluster.

Use of 60 Vbeta and 13 Jbeta primers characterized the PCR. The repertoire was sequenced with immunoSEQ multiplex PCR; TCRdb's copy has only in-frame clones and lacks some. The sample has about 150,000 clones, nearly 80% seen once. Study-wide results and caveats: Presence/absence analysis assumed near-uniform sequencing depth across donors. HLA alleles showed associations with about 15,000 TCR beta sequences in a later analysis, at a 0.05 false discovery rate.

Points on this clone: Its target is unknown.

The germline V gene encodes CDR1 LGHNT and CDR2 FRNRAP. Losses at the gene ends were 7 bases for V and 7 bases for J; bases not matched to a gene: 9. The CDR3 sequence is 14 residues long. This chain joins TRBV12-5 and TRBJ1-4, with 7 positions matching TRBD1. The receptor's source is a woman aged 35 to 49 in good health and CMV-seronegative. Sequences were obtained from PBMCs. CDR3 sequence reads: CASARTGEGEKLFF. CDR3 DNA sequence: TGTGCTAGTGCCCGGACAGGAGAAGGTGAAAAACTGTTTTTT.